The 16 T cell receptor beta chains in this list originate from one sample, sequenced in a study of blood T cell repertoires in COVID-19. The data were produced by immunoSEQ multiplex PCR, yet TCRdb's version contains in-frame clones alone and is incomplete. The sample has some 150,000 clones; roughly four fifths are singletons. Sequenced: peripheral blood. The source of these receptors is a woman aged 55-69 years with COVID-19, enrolled during active disease.

The count of this clone is one. The chain couples TRBV6-5 to TRBJ1-2; 7 bases map to TRBD1. The J segment lost 6 bases and the V segment lost 10 bases, leaving 11 bases of the junction unmatched. CDR3 length equals 13 residues. Germline V gives CDR1 MNHEY, CDR2 SVGAGI. The DNA for the CDR3 is TGTGCCACCCGAAGGACAGGTTCGAATGGCTACACCTTC. Protein: CATRRTGSNGYTF.

V usage is TRBV5-8 and J usage is TRBJ1-2; TRBD1 matches at 9 bases. The V segment lost 5 bases and the J segment 2 bases; nucleotides outside the gene matches: 7. The germline gives CDR1 SGHTS, CDR2 YDEGEE. CDR3 length: 15 amino acids. CDR3 DNA: TGTGCCAGCAGTTACGGACAGGGGTGGAACTATGGCTACACCTTC. Protein sequence: CASSYGQGWNYGYTF.

The V call is TRBV12-3 or TRBV12-4, the J call TRBJ2-3; D unresolved. Trimming took off 6 bases at V and 6 bases at J, with 13 bases between the two ends. This CDR3 contains 13 residues. CDR3 in amino acids: CASSSWVRDTQYF. CDR3 coding DNA: TGTGCCAGCAGCTCATGGGTCAGGGATACGCAGTATTTT.

This chain joins TRBV7-9 and TRBJ1-5; tentative D call: TRBD1 (6 bases). Per the germline V gene, CDR1 is SEHNR and CDR2 is FQNEAQ (reference sequence). This CDR3 is 13 amino acids long. The V gene lost 3 bases and the J gene lost 7 bases, with 10 bases spanning the gap. CDR3 DNA sequence: TGTGCCAGCAGCTTGAGGGACAACCAGCCCCAGCATTTT. Translating it yields CASSLRDNQPQHF.

Judged by abundance, this clone is medium-sized. The J gene is TRBJ1-4, the V gene TRBV6-5; the D gene is possibly TRBD1 (6 bases). V was cut by 6 bases and J by 8 bases, with 16 bases left in between. The CDR3 is 14 residues long. Germline V gene data show CDR1 as MNHEY and CDR2 as SVGAGI. Written as DNA, the CDR3 is TGTGCCAGCAGGGACACAGGGTTTGGGGAAAAACTGTTTTTT. Translated, it gives CASRDTGFGEKLFF.

This rearrangement joins TRBV5-1 to TRBJ1-1, with D perhaps TRBD1 (5 bases). Germline loops: CDR1 SGHRS, CDR2 YFSETQ. Trimming left V 3 bases short and J 1 base short, with 10 bases between. The CDR3 loop spans 14 amino acids. The CDR3 sequence: CASSSSGGNTEAFF. The DNA for the CDR3 is TGCGCCAGCAGCTCCTCGGGGGGGAACACTGAAGCTTTCTTT.

The CDR3 DNA follows: TGCGCCAGCAGCTACGGGGACAGGGACTACAATGAGCAGTTCTTC. Its protein product is CASSYGDRDYNEQFF. This sequence joins TRBV5-1 and TRBJ2-1; TRBD1 aligns across 9 bases. This CDR3 region has 15 residues. CDR1 and CDR2 (germline): SGHRS, YFSETQ. V was pared by 3 bases and J by 3 bases, with 4 bases of the junction left unmatched.

The chain joins TRBV11-2 to TRBJ2-7, with TRBD2 as a possible D gene (6 bases). This CDR3 region has 15 residues. Germline V lookup: CDR1 SGHAT, CDR2 FQNNGV. V was clipped by 5 bases and J by 3 bases, with 17 bases between them. The CDR3 sequence: CASSRSGLLNYEQYF. DNA for the CDR3: TGTGCCAGCAGCAGGTCGGGACTCCTTAACTACGAGCAGTACTTC.

This chain connects TRBV6-5 to TRBJ2-3; 8 nucleotides match TRBD2. The CDR3 extends over 15 amino acids. The junction had 4 bases not matched to a gene; V was cut back by 5 bases and J by 0 bases. Germline V gene data show CDR1 as MNHEY and CDR2 as SVGAGI. The CDR3 DNA follows: TGTGCCAGCAGTCGACTAGCGCCGAGCACAGATACGCAGTATTTT. Translating it yields CASSRLAPSTDTQYF.

This clone came up a few times. The chain carries TRBV30 and TRBJ2-1; possibly TRBD2 for D (7 bases). The germline CDR1 and CDR2 sequences are GTSNPN and SVGIG (reference sequence). This CDR3 comprises 14 residues. V was clipped by 2 bases and J by 7 bases, with 15 bases between them. The CDR3 here is CAWSLGGAGNEQFF. In DNA, the CDR3 is TGTGCCTGGAGTTTAGGGGGGGCGGGAAATGAGCAGTTCTTC.

CDR3 sequence reads: CASIRARGLSRTEAFF. CDR3 in DNA: TGTGCCAGCATCCGCGCCAGGGGTTTAAGTAGGACTGAAGCTTTCTTT. The chain recombines TRBV7-9 with TRBJ1-1, with D perhaps TRBD1 (6 bases). The CDR3 totals 16 residues. Trimming shortened V by 7 bases and J by 5 bases, and 23 bases separated the two germline ends. Germline assignment: CDR1 SEHNR and CDR2 FQNEAQ (reference sequence).

Here the CDR3 reads CASSLAGADTQYF. The CDR3 DNA follows: TGTGCCAGCAGCTTGGCAGGGGCAGATACGCAGTATTTT. This rearrangement joins TRBV5-8 to TRBJ2-3; weak D call: TRBD1 (6 bases). Trimming left V 0 bases short and J 4 bases short, with 6 bases between. Germline values: CDR1 SGHTS, CDR2 YDEGEE. The length of the CDR3 is 13 residues.

In its sample, this clone was seen once. This chain connects TRBV4-1 to TRBJ1-1; tentative D call: TRBD1 (5 bases). Trimming removed 4 bases at V and 5 bases at J, with 11 bases between. CDR1 is MGHRA and CDR2 is YSYEKL in the germline V gene. This CDR3 region has 13 residues. The DNA for the CDR3 is TGCGCCAGCAGCCCGGGGGGGGGAACTGAAGCTTTCTTT. Its translation: CASSPGGGTEAFF.

This sequence joins TRBV7-9 and TRBJ1-1; D call uncertain. Germline values: CDR1 SEHNR, CDR2 FQNEAQ (reference sequence). V lost 5 bases to trimming and J lost 6 bases, with 7 bases between them. CDR3 length equals 11 residues. CDR3 amino acids: CASSNGPEAFF. In nucleotides, the CDR3 is TGTGCCAGCAGCAATGGGCCTGAAGCTTTCTTT.

The chain links TRBV5-4 to TRBJ2-2; 12 bases agree with TRBD2. Trimming cost V 4 bases and J 8 bases; bases outside gene matches: 12. This CDR3 region has 17 residues. The germline gives CDR1 SGHNT, CDR2 YYREEE (reference sequence). CDR3 sequence: CASSIGRTSGALGELFF. The DNA for the CDR3 is TGTGCCAGCAGCATTGGCCGGACTAGCGGGGCCTTGGGGGAGCTGTTTTTT.

The chain combines TRBV12-5 with TRBJ2-2; 7 nucleotides align to TRBD1. CDR3 length: 16 amino acids. Germline loops: CDR1 LGHNT, CDR2 FRNRAP. J lost 4 bases, V lost 6 bases, and 11 bases had no gene match. The CDR3 spells CASGFMTGTTTGELFF. The CDR3 DNA sequence: TGTGCTAGTGGATTCATGACAGGGACCACCACCGGGGAGCTGTTTTTT. The full variable domain, with the rest looked up from reference TRBV12-5 and TRBJ2-2, is DARVTQTPRHKVTEMGQEVTMRCQPILGHNTVFWYRQTMMQGLELLAYFRNRAPLDDSGMPKDRFSAEMPDATLATLKIQPSEPRDSAVYFCASGFMTGTTTGELFFGEGSRLTVL.